This T cell receptor (beta chain) was obtained from a study of T cell repertoires in cytomegalovirus infection. Overall study: Public TCR beta signatures indicated both CMV infection and matching HLA type.

A note on this clonotype: Its antigen is as yet unknown.

General observations from the study: HLA-C-restricted CMV-specific TCR beta clonotypes prevailed in the ex vivo response.

TCRdb re-derived calls from the reads in MiXCR, one entry per CDR3 protein. The sample consists of some 68,000 distinct CDR3 sequences, about 23% of them appearing once. The sequenced sample consisted of PBMCs, sequenced either directly or after in vitro stimulation (not recorded which). This sequence originates from a human donor in good health (CMV status not recorded). Some clones in this sample may be carry-over from other donors' samples.

The CDR3 DNA reads TGTGCCAGCAGCGTAGGTGTCATGAACACTGAAGCTTTCTTT. This codes for CASSVGVMNTEAFF. The chain carries TRBV9 and TRBJ1-1; D unresolved. The V end lost 0 bases, the J end lost 0 bases, and 6 bases lay between the germline ends. The germline V gene encodes CDR1 SGDLS and CDR2 YYNGEE. This CDR3 has 14 residues.